The subject of this entry is one TCR beta chain. Using RNA transcripts as the source, TCR beta CDR3 regions were amplified. Researchers ran a first-round RT-PCR on the TCR CDR3 using the HTBI primer set. TCRdb re-called the multiplex PCR reads through MiXCR, storing one row per CDR3 protein. The sample includes fewer than 850,000 distinct CDR3 sequences, around 16% of them seen just once. The sample belongs to a study of T cells in Graves' hyperthyroidism and ophthalmopathy. Study as a whole: The blood sample was taken at first diagnosis, before treatment began.

The ends lost 8 bases at V and 3 bases at J; junction bases unmatched: 5. The CDR3 loop spans 14 amino acids. Germline CDR1 and CDR2: SEHNR and FQNEAQ (reference sequence). Absence of ophthalmopathy progression within 18 months defined stable Graves' hyperthyroidism. The diagnoses drew upon clinical symptoms, serum thyroxine and TRAb, thyroid ultrasound and orbital computed tomography. The genes are TRBV7-9 and TRBJ2-1; TRBD1 matches 9 bases. Sequencing used blood. The source of this sequence is a man aged 50-60 years with Graves' hyperthyroidism. CDR3 DNA: TGTGCCAGCGCGCGGGACAGGGTCTACAATGAGCAGTTCTTC. It translates to CASARDRVYNEQFF.